The T cell receptor (beta chain) described here comes from a study of T-cell memory formation after mild COVID-19. Notes on the study in general: Researchers could not confirm that second-wave clones peaking on day 37 targeted SARS-CoV-2.

The germline V gene encodes CDR1 SGHTA and CDR2 FQGNSA. The CDR3 extends over 14 amino acids. V lost 5 bases, J lost 4 bases, and 15 bases lay in between. The authors produced TCR alpha and TCR beta cDNA libraries with sample barcodes and UMIs by 5'RACE using constant-segment primers. Each CDR3 protein is one row after TCRdb ran MiXCR on the 5' RACE reads. The sample lists approximately 500,000 distinct CDR3 sequences, roughly 23% occurring once. This clonotype was seen ten or more times. Its matching antigen is unknown. The sequence was collected from an adult woman who had mild COVID-19 (a few samples of this study predate the infection). Cell type and time point are not known. The sequencing sample was made of PBMCs or a T cell subset sorted from them (not recorded which). J is TRBJ2-7 and V is TRBV7-2; D possibly corresponds to TRBD1 (6 bases). CDR3 sequence reads: CASSLGTGIYEQYF. The CDR3 DNA reads TGTGCCAGCAGCCTCGGAACAGGGATATACGAGCAGTACTTC.